This T cell receptor (beta chain) was documented in a study of T cell responses to AZD1222 COVID-19 vaccine. V gave up 5 bases and J gave up 5 bases; unmatched junction bases: 9. This CDR3 has 16 amino acids. Germline V gene sequence: CDR1 MDHEN, CDR2 SYDVKM. Assay used: immunoSEQ multiplex PCR; TCRdb lists only in-frame clones, some missing. The table records 200,000 to 250,000 clones, 90% to 95% of them present only once. The chain joins TRBV28 to TRBJ2-7, with 13 nucleotides matching TRBD2. The sample here was peripheral blood, taken 28 days after the second dose of the MenACWY control vaccine. The origin of this receptor is an adult who received the MenACWY meningococcal vaccine as a control. CDR3 in amino acids: CASSTGLAGVAHEQYF. CDR3 in DNA: TGTGCCAGCAGTACCGGACTAGCGGGAGTTGCCCACGAGCAGTACTTC.